The 11 T cell receptor beta chains listed next were all sequenced from one sample in a study of CD8 T cells in ankylosing spondylitis (dated by TCRdb to the late 2010s). Library prep was done by 5' RACE. TCRdb names Illumina HiSeq 2500 as the instrument used. TCRdb trimmed the raw reads at Q25, called clones with MiXCR and kept productive beta chains. One record per CDR3 amino acid sequence lists the most common genes and DNA. This sample is represented by approximately 300,000 distinct CDR3 sequences; roughly 20% of them were singletons. The biggest ten clones account for about 8% of the sample. Sequenced material: blood, either unsorted or a sorted T cell fraction (not recorded which). These receptors came from a male donor with ankylosing spondylitis or in good health (not recorded which).

The rearrangement joins TRBV5-1 to TRBJ2-3, with D possibly called TRBD1 or TRBD2 (5 bases each). Germline values: CDR1 SGHRS, CDR2 YFSETQ. The ends were cut back, 0 bases at V and 7 bases at J, with 18 bases in the middle. The CDR3 sequence is 16 residues long. The CDR3 region is CASSLAEGLGVNTQYF. CDR3 DNA: TGCGCCAGCAGCTTGGCAGAGGGCCTGGGGGTTAATACGCAGTATTTT.

A word on this clonotype: This may be a read error, as it is one base from a much larger clone. Likely a read error: the CDR3 ends without its conserved phenylalanine or tryptophan. The genes are TRBV28 and TRBJ2-1, with D unresolved. Germline-derived CDR1 and CDR2 are MDHEN and SYDVKM. The V gene lost 3 bases and the J gene lost 12 bases, with 9 bases spanning the gap. The CDR3 loop spans 11 amino acids. This CDR3 is CASSFRSVQFL. CDR3 bases: TGTGCCAGCAGTTTTAGGTCAGTGCAGTTCCTC.

The V call is TRBV5-1, the J call TRBJ1-1; TRBD1 is a possible D gene (5 bases). The CDR3 has 14 residues. V was pared by 1 base and J by 3 bases, with 10 bases between. Germline values: CDR1 SGHRS, CDR2 YFSETQ. The CDR3 protein is CASSLSWGDTEAFF. The CDR3 nucleotides read TGCGCCAGCAGCTTGAGTTGGGGGGACACTGAAGCTTTCTTT.

This clonotype was counted a few times. V is TRBV15 and J is TRBJ1-2, with 10 bases aligning to TRBD1. In germline, CDR1 is LNHNV, CDR2 YYDKDF (reference sequence). V was clipped by 3 bases and J by 1 base; unmatched bases: 2. CDR3 size: 15 residues. The CDR3 DNA is TGTGCCACCAGCAGGGGACAGGGGCTTAACTATGGCTACACCTTC. It encodes CATSRGQGLNYGYTF.

The CDR3, as DNA: TGCGCCAGCAGCCTAGGGACTAGCGGCCAAGAGACCCAGTACTTC. Translation gives CASSLGTSGQETQYF. J is TRBJ2-5 and V is TRBV4-1, with 11 bases matching TRBD2. V shed 4 bases, J shed 1 base, and the junction held 2 bases outside the gene matches. The CDR3 covers 15 residues. CDR1 is MGHRA and CDR2 is YSYEKL in the germline V gene.

CDR3 sequence reads: CASSPREVGEKLFF. The CDR3 coding sequence is TGTGCCAGCAGCCCCAGGGAGGTCGGTGAAAAACTGTTTTTT. V usage is TRBV3-1 and J usage is TRBJ1-4, with a weak D call TRBD1 (5 bases). V was cut by 4 bases and J by 7 bases, with 13 bases left in between. Looked up from germline, CDR1 is LGHDT and CDR2 is YNNKEL (reference sequence). The CDR3 is made up of 14 amino acids.

This clonotype appeared a few times. V gene TRBV5-6 combines with J gene TRBJ2-5, with 8 positions matching TRBD1. Germline CDR1 reads SGHDT; CDR2 reads YYEEEE. This CDR3 has 13 amino acids. V was clipped by 4 bases and J by 7 bases; unmatched bases: 6. The CDR3 nucleotides read TGTGCCAGCAGCAGGACAGGGCGCGGGACCCAGTACTTC. Translated: CASSRTGRGTQYF. Full variable domain (remainder filled in from reference TRBV5-6 and TRBJ2-5): DAGVTQSPTHLIKTRGQQVTLRCSPKSGHDTVSWYQQALGQGPQFIFQYYEEEERQRGNFPDRFSGHQFPNYSSELNVNALLLGDSALYLCASSRTGRGTQYFGPGTRLLVL.

The chain is built from TRBV19 and TRBJ1-2; 8 nucleotides line up with TRBD1. Germline CDR1 and CDR2: LNHDA and SQIVND (reference sequence). CDR3 length: 14 amino acids. J was trimmed by 4 bases and V by 4 bases; bases with no gene match: 5. The DNA for the CDR3 is TGTGCCAGTAGTACTACCGGGACAGGCTATGGCTACACCTTC. This gives the protein CASSTTGTGYGYTF.

This clonotype turned up a few times. The chain combines TRBV5-1 with TRBJ1-2; tentatively, D is TRBD1 (6 bases). Deletions cut 0 bases from V and 8 bases from J, with 11 bases between. Germline V gene sequence: CDR1 SGHRS, CDR2 YFSETQ. This CDR3 is 13 amino acids long. CDR3 nucleotides: TGCGCCAGCAGCTTGGAGGGGGTTCGGGGCTACACCTTC. Translated: CASSLEGVRGYTF.

About this clonotype: A much larger clone lies a single base off, so this may be a read error. The chain is built from TRBV9 and TRBJ2-3; 8 positions match TRBD1. The CDR3 is 17 residues long. The germline gives CDR1 SGDLS, CDR2 YYNGEE. CDR3 coding DNA: TGTGCCAGCAGCGTAACCGGGACAGGTGAGGGGACAGATACGCGGTATTTT. This translates into CASSVTGTGEGTDTRYF.

This clonotype occurred a few times. J is TRBJ1-1 and V is TRBV20-1, with D perhaps TRBD1 (5 bases). Trimming removed 6 bases from V and 6 bases from J, with 17 bases in between. Germline CDR1 is DFQATT and CDR2 is SNEGSKA (reference sequence). The CDR3 has 13 residues. CDR3 loop: CSAPRAGKPEAFF. The CDR3 DNA sequence: TGCAGTGCCCCCAGGGCAGGCAAACCTGAAGCTTTCTTT.